The 19 T cell receptor beta chains given below trace back to one sample, sequenced in a study of monozygotic twins with inflammatory bowel disease. TCRdb re-called the 5' RACE reads and catalogs CDR3 proteins one per entry, DNA excluded. The sample has approximately 380,000 distinct CDR3 sequences, and its top ten clones hold approximately 2.8%. Input material: blood. The receptors shown here come from a human donor with ulcerative colitis or Crohn's disease, or a healthy co-twin of an affected twin (not recorded which).

The V gene is TRBV4-3, the J gene TRBJ2-7; TCRdb picks TRBD1, but there is no DNA to check that call. This CDR3 has 14 amino acids. Germline lookup yields CDR1 LGHNA and CDR2 YSLEER. The CDR3 loop is CASSQDQGSYEQYF.

The genes are TRBV6-5 and TRBJ1-3; the D call of TRBD1 rests on TCRdb alone, since no DNA is present to check it. Germline V CDR1 and CDR2: MNHEY, SVGAGI. The CDR3 spans 17 residues. CDR3 sequence reads: CASSYPLQPNLGNTIYF.

The chain has TRBV12-3 or TRBV12-4 and TRBJ2-1; TCRdb lists TRBD1, though no DNA is available to test this call. This CDR3 has 15 amino acids. The CDR3 spells CASSLVGGAGNEQFF.

The J gene is TRBJ2-3, the V gene TRBV3-1; TCRdb's D call, TRBD1, is unchecked because there is no DNA. The length of the CDR3 is 18 residues. Germline V lookup: CDR1 LGHDT, CDR2 YNNKEL (reference sequence). The CDR3 sequence: CASSQDLAGVEFPDTQYF.

This sequence joins TRBV7-6 and TRBJ2-7; no DNA is available, so the TRBD1 call from TCRdb remains unchecked. Germline CDR1 reads SGHVS; CDR2 reads FNYEAQ. The length of the CDR3 is 14 residues. CDR3: CASSFSAPSNEQYF.

The rearrangement joins TRBV4-2 to TRBJ1-2; lacking DNA, the TRBD1 call made by TCRdb goes unchecked. The CDR3 runs to 15 residues. CDR1 and CDR2 from the germline V gene are LGHNA and YNFKEQ. Here the CDR3 reads CASSQERGAHYGYTF.

This chain joins TRBV27 and TRBJ1-2; TCRdb returns TRBD1, unconfirmable since there is no DNA. Germline V CDR1 and CDR2: MNHEY, SMNVEV (reference sequence). CDR3 length: 13 amino acids. The CDR3 region is CASQRGPNYGYTF.

The V call is TRBV4-1, the J call TRBJ1-2; without DNA, the TCRdb call of TRBD1 cannot be checked. CDR1 and CDR2 (germline): MGHRA, YSYEKL. The CDR3 length is 14 residues. CDR3: CASSQTGVDYGYTF.

The chain recombines TRBV5-1 with TRBJ2-1. The CDR3 consists of 11 residues. CDR1 is SGHRS and CDR2 is YFSETQ in the germline V gene. The CDR3 loop reads CASSSDRVLFF.

CDR3: CASSHESYGYTF. The chain employs TRBV3-1 and TRBJ1-2. Germline values: CDR1 LGHDT, CDR2 YNNKEL (reference sequence). The CDR3 covers 12 residues.

The V and J genes are TRBV4-1 and TRBJ1-6; TCRdb picks TRBD1, but there is no DNA to check that call. Germline V lookup: CDR1 MGHRA, CDR2 YSYEKL. The CDR3 consists of 19 residues. CDR3 sequence reads: CASSQRATVAIPGDSPLHF.

The chain joins TRBV5-1 to TRBJ2-1; TCRdb outputs TRBD2, but without DNA this stays unchecked. The CDR3 consists of 14 residues. Germline V CDR1 and CDR2: SGHRS, YFSETQ. CDR3 loop: CASSLSDERDEQFF.

V usage is TRBV2 and J usage is TRBJ2-7. The CDR3 covers 13 residues. The germline gives CDR1 SNHLY, CDR2 FYNNEI. CDR3 amino acids: CASKMESGNEQYF.

The chain is built from TRBV12-3 or TRBV12-4 and TRBJ1-2. There are 11 residues in the CDR3. The CDR3 here is CASSFYYGYTF.

CDR3 sequence: CASSYGRSNQPQHF. The J gene is TRBJ1-5, the V gene TRBV6-2 or TRBV6-3. From germline, CDR1 is MNHEY and CDR2 SVGEGT. This CDR3 region has 14 residues.

The CDR3 here is CASNPGEAPYEQYF. The rearrangement uses TRBV6-2 or TRBV6-3 and TRBJ2-7; TCRdb returns TRBD2, unconfirmable since there is no DNA. This CDR3 spans 14 amino acids. The germline gives CDR1 MNHEY, CDR2 SVGEGT.

This chain joins TRBV24-1 and TRBJ2-2; TCRdb's D gene call, TRBD2, goes unchecked for lack of DNA. The CDR3 runs 16 residues. CDR1 is KGHDR, CDR2 SFDVKD, per germline. Here the CDR3 reads CATSDYSGLNTGELFF.

CDR3 amino acids: CASSDGLVTDTQYF. The chain carries TRBV25-1 and TRBJ2-3; without DNA, the TCRdb call of TRBD2 cannot be checked. The CDR3 spans 14 residues. CDR1 is MGHDK, CDR2 SYGVNS, per germline. Full variable domain (missing parts from reference TRBV25-1 and TRBJ2-3): EADIYQTPRYLVIGTGKKITLECSQTMGHDKMYWYQQDPGMELHLIHYSYGVNSTEKGDLSSESTVSRIRTEHFPLTLESARPSHTSQYLCASSDGLVTDTQYFGPGTRLTVL.

The rearrangement links TRBV6-2 or TRBV6-3 to TRBJ2-2; as DNA is missing, the TRBD2 call by TCRdb cannot be tested. Germline V CDR1 and CDR2: MNHEY, SVGEGT. The CDR3 loop spans 13 amino acids. The CDR3 here is CASSYGEAGELFF.